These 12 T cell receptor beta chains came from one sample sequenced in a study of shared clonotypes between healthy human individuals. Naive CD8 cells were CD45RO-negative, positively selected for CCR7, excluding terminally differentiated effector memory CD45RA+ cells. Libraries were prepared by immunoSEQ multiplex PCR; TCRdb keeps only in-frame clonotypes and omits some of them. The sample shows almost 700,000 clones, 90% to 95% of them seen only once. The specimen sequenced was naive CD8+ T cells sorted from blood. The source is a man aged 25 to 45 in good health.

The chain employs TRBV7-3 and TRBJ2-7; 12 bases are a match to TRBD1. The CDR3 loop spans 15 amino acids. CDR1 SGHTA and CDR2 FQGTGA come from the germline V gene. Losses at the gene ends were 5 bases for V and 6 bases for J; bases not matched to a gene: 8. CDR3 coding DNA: TGTGCCAGCAGCATGCCGGGACAGGGGGCGGGCGAGCAGTACTTC. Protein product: CASSMPGQGAGEQYF.

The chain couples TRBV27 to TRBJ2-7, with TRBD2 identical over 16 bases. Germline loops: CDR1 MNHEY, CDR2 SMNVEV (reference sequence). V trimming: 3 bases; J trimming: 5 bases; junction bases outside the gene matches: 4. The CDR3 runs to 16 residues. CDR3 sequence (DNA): TGTGCCAGCAGTTTGGGACTAGCGGGAGGGTACGACGAGCAGTACTTC. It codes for CASSLGLAGGYDEQYF.

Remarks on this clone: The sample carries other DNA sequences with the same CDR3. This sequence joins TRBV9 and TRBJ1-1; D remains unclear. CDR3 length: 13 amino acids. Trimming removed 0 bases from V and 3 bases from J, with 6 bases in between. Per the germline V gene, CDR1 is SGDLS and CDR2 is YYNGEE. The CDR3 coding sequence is TGTGCCAGCAGCGTAGGTGGGGACACTGAAGCTTTCTTT. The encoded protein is CASSVGGDTEAFF.

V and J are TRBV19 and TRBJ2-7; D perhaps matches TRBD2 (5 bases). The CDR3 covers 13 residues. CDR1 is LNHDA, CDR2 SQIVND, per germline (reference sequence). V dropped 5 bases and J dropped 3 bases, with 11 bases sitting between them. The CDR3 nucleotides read TGTGCCAGTAGTTATCGGGGAGACTACGAGCAGTACTTC. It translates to CASSYRGDYEQYF.

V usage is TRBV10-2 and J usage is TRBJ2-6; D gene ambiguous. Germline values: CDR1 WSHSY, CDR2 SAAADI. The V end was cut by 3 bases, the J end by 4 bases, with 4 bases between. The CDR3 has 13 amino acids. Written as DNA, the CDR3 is TGCGCCAGCAGTGATTCCGGGGCCAACGTCCTGACTTTC. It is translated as CASSDSGANVLTF.

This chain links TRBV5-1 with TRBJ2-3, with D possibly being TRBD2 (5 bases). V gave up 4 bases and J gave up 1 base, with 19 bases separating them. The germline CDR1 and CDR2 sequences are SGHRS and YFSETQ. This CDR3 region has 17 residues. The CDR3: CASSPPASPLGTDTQYF. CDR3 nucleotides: TGCGCCAGCAGCCCCCCGGCTAGCCCCTTGGGCACAGATACGCAGTATTTT. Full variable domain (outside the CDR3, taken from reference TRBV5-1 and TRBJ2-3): KAGVTQTPRYLIKTRGQQVTLSCSPISGHRSVSWYQQTPGQGLQFLFEYFSETQRNKGNFPGRFSGRQFSNSRSEMNVSTLELGDSALYLCASSPPASPLGTDTQYFGPGTRLTVL.

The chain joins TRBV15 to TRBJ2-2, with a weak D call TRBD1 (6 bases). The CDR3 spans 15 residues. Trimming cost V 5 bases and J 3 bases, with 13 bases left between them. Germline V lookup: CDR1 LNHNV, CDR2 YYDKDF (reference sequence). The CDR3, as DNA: TGTGCCACCAGCCCGGACAGCGATTACACCGGGGAGCTGTTTTTT. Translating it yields CATSPDSDYTGELFF.

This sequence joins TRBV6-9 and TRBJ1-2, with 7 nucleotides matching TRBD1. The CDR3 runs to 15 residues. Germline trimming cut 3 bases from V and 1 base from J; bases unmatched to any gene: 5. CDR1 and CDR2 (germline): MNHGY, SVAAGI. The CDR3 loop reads CASSYVTGSNYGYTF. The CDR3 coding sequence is TGTGCCAGCAGTTACGTGACAGGGAGTAACTATGGCTACACCTTC.

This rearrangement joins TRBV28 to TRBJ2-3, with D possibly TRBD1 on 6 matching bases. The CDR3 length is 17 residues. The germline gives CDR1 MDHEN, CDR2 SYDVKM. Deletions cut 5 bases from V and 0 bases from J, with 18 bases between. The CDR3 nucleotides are TGTGCCAGCAGTGTCCCGTACAGGGAAGCAAGCACAGATACGCAGTATTTT. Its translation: CASSVPYREASTDTQYF. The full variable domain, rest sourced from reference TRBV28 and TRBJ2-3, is DVKVTQSSRYLVKRTGEKVFLECVQDMDHENMFWYRQDPGLGLRLIYFSYDVKMKEKGDIPEGYSVSREKKERFSLILESASTNQTSMYLCASSVPYREASTDTQYFGPGTRLTVL.

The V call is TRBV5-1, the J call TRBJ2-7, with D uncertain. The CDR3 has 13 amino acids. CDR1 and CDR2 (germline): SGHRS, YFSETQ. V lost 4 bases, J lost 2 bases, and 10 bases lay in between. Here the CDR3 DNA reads TGCGCCAGCAGCCTGACACCCACCTACGAGCAGTACTTC. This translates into CASSLTPTYEQYF. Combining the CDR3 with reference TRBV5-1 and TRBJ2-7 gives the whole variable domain KAGVTQTPRYLIKTRGQQVTLSCSPISGHRSVSWYQQTPGQGLQFLFEYFSETQRNKGNFPGRFSGRQFSNSRSEMNVSTLELGDSALYLCASSLTPTYEQYFGPGTRLTVT.

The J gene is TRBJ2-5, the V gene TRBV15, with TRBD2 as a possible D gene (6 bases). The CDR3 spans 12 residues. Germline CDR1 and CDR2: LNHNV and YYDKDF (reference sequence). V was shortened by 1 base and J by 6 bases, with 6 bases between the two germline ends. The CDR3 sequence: CATSRGGKTQYF. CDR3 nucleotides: TGTGCCACCAGCAGAGGCGGGAAGACCCAGTACTTC.

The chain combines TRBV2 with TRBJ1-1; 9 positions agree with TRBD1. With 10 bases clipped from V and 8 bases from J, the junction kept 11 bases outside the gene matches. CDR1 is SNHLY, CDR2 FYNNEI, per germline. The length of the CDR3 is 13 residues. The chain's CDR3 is CAINKPDRGEAFF. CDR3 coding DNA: TGTGCCATAAATAAACCGGACAGGGGAGAAGCTTTCTTT.